This TCR beta chain was sequenced for a study of regulatory T cells in long-lasting Graves disease. Construction of the TCR beta libraries employed iRepertoire HTBI primers in conjunction with Arm-PCR of CDR3 regions. TCRdb independently ran MiXCR on the multiplex PCR reads; one entry per CDR3 protein. The sample includes some 350,000 distinct CDR3 sequences, roughly 15% seen only once; the top ten take 20% to 25%. Trimming left V 5 bases short and J 2 bases short, with 10 bases between. There are 13 residues in the CDR3. Germline CDR1 is MNHEY and CDR2 is SMNVEV (reference sequence). This clonotype has a count of ten or more. Indicated time point: newly diagnosed GD, antithyroid drugs for less than 3 months. Researchers made the TCR library from RNA that was extracted from PBMCs. These data also featured in a second study, about T cells in Graves' hyperthyroidism and ophthalmopathy.

This receptor was identified in a woman aged 18-30 years with Graves disease. This sample comprised peripheral blood mononuclear cells (PBMCs), obtained at new diagnosis, from a patient treated with antithyroid drugs. The V gene is TRBV27, the J gene TRBJ2-7, with D hard to call. The CDR3 nucleotides are TGTGCCAGCAGTCCTTCTGTCGCCTACGAGCAGTACTTC. Translating it yields CASSPSVAYEQYF.